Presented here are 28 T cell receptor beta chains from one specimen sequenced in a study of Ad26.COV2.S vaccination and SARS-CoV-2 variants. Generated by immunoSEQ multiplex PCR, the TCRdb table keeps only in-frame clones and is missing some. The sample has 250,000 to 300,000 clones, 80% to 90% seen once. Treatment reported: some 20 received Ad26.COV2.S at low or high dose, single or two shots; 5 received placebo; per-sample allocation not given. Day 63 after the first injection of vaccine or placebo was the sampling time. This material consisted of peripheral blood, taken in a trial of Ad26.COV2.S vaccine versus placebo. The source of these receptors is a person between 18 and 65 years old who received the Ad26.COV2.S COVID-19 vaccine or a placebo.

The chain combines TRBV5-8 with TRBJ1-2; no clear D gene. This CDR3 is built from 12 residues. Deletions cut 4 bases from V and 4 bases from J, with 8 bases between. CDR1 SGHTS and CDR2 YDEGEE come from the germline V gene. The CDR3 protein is CASSTGIYGYTF. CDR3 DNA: TGTGCCAGCAGCACCGGGATCTATGGCTACACCTTC. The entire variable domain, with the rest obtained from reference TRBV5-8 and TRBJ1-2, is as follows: EAGVTQSPTHLIKTRGQQATLRCSPISGHTSVYWYQQALGLGLQFLLWYDEGEERNRGNFPPRFSGRQFPNYSSELNVNALELEDSALYLCASSTGIYGYTFGSGTRLTVV.

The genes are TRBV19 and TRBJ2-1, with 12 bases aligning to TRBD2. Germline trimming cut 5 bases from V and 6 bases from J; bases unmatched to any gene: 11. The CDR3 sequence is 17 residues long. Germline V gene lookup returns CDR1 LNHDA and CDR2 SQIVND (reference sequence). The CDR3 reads CASSSRLAGALLNEQFF. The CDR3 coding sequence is TGTGCCAGTAGTTCGCGACTAGCGGGAGCGCTTCTCAATGAGCAGTTCTTC.

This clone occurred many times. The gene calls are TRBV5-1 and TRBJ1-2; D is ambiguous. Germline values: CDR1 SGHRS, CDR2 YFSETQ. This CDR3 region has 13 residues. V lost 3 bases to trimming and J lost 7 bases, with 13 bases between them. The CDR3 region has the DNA TGCGCCAGCAGCTCCGTCCCCTCGGTTGGCTACACCTTC. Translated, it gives CASSSVPSVGYTF.

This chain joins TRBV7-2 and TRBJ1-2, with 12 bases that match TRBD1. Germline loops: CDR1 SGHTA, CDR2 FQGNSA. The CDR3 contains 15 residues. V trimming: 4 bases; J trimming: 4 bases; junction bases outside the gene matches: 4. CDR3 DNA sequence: TGTGCCAGCAGCTCGGGGACAGGGGGCGCCTATGGCTACACCTTC. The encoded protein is CASSSGTGGAYGYTF. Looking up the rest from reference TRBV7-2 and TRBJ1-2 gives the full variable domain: GAGVSQSPSNKVTEKGKDVELRCDPISGHTALYWYRQSLGQGLEFLIYFQGNSAPDKSGLPSDRFSAERTGGSVSTLTIQRTQQEDSAVYLCASSSGTGGAYGYTFGSGTRLTVV.

The CDR3 region is CASSLPNNQAKNIQYF. As DNA, the CDR3 is TGCGCCAGCAGCCTACCCAACAACCAAGCCAAAAACATTCAGTACTTC. This chain uses TRBV5-1 with TRBJ2-4; D is uncertain. The CDR3 runs 16 residues. The V and J ends lost 4 bases and 0 bases respectively, with 14 bases between them. Germline V lookup: CDR1 SGHRS, CDR2 YFSETQ.

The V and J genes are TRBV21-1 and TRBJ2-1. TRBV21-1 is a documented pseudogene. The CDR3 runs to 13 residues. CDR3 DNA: TGTGCCAGGACCAACAGCGCGAGTCATGAGCAGTTCTTC. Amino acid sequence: CARTNSASHEQFF.

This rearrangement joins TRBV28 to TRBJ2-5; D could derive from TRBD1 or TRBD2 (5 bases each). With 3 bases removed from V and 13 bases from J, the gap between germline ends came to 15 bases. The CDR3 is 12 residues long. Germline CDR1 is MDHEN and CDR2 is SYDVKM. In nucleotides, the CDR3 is TGTGCCAGCAGTTTTGGGGCCCAGAGGGGGTACTTC. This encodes CASSFGAQRGYF.

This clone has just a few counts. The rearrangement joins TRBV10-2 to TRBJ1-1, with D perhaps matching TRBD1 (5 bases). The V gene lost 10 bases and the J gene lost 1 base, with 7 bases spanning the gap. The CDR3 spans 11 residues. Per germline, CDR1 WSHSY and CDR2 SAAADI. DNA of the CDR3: TGCGCCACCGGACAGAACACTGAAGCTTTCTTT. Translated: CATGQNTEAFF.

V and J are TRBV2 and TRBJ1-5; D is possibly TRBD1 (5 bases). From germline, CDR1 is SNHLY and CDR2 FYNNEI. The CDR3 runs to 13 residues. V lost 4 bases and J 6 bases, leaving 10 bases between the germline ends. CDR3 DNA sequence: TGTGCCAGCAGTGCGCCAGGGAGTCAGCCCCAGCATTTT. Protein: CASSAPGSQPQHF.

CDR3 nucleotide sequence: TGCGCCAGCAGGAGCGGGAGTGGCTATGAGCAGTTCTTC. This codes for CASRSGSGYEQFF. The chain has TRBV5-1 and TRBJ2-1, with 8 bases identical to TRBD2. CDR3 length: 13 residues. The J segment lost 8 bases and the V segment lost 5 bases, leaving 6 bases of the junction unmatched. Looked up from germline, CDR1 is SGHRS and CDR2 is YFSETQ.

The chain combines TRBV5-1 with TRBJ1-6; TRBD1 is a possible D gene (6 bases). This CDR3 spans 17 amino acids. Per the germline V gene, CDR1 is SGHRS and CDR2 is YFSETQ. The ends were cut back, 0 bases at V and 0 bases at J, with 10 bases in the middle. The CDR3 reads CASSLDTGSSYNSPLHF. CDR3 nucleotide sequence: TGCGCCAGCAGCTTGGATACAGGGAGCTCCTATAATTCACCCCTCCACTTT.

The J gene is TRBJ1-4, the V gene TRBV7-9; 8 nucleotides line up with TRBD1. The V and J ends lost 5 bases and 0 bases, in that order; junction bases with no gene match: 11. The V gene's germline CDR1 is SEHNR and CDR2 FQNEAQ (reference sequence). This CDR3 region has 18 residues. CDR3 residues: CASSVTGARFATNEKLFF. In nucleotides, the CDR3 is TGTGCCAGCAGCGTGACAGGGGCCAGGTTTGCAACTAATGAAAAACTGTTTTTT.

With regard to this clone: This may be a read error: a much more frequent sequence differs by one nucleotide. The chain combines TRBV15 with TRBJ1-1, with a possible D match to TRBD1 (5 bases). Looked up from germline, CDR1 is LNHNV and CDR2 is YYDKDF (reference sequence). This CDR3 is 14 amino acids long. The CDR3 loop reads CTTSLTPGYTEAFF. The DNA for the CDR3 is TGTACCACCAGCTTAACCCCAGGGTACACTGAAGCTTTCTTT.

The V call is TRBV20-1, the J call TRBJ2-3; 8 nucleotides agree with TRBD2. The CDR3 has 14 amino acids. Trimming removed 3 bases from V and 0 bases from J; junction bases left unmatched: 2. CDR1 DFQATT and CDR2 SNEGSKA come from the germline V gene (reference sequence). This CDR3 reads CSASPSGSTDTQYF. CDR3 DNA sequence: TGCAGTGCTAGTCCTAGCGGGAGCACAGATACGCAGTATTTT.

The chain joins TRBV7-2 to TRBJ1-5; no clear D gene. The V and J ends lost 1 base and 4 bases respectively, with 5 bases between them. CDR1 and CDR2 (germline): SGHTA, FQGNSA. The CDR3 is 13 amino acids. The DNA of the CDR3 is TGTGCCAGCAGCTTAGGGGCAAATCAGCCCCAGCATTTT. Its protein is CASSLGANQPQHF.

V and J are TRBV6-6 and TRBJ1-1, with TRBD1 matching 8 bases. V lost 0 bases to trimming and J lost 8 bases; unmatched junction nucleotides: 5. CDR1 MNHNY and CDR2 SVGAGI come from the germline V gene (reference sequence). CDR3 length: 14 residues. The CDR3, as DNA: TGTGCCAGCAGTTACTCGGGGACAGGTCGGGAAGCTTTCTTT. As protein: CASSYSGTGREAFF.

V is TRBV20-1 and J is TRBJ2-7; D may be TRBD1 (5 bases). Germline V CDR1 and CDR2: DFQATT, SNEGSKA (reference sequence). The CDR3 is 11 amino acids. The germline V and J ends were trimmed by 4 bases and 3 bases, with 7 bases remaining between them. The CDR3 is CSATQVYEQYF. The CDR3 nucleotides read TGCAGTGCTACACAGGTCTACGAGCAGTACTTC.

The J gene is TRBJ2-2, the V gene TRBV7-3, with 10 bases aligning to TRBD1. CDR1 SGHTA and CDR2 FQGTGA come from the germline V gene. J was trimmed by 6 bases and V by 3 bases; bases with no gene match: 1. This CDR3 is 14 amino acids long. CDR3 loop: CASSFGTGAGELFF. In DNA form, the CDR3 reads TGTGCCAGCAGCTTCGGGACAGGGGCCGGGGAGCTGTTTTTT.

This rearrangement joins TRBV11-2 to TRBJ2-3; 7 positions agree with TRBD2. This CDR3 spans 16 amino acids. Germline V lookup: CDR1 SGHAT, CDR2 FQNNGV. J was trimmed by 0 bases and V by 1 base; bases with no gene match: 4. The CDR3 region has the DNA TGTGCCAGCAGCTTAGGGACTAGGGGTAGCACAGATACGCAGTATTTT. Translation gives CASSLGTRGSTDTQYF.

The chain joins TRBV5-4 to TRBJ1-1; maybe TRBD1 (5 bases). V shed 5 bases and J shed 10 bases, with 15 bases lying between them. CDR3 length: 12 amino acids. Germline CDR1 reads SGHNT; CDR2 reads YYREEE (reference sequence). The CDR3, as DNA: TGTGCCAGCAGTCCTAGTGGGGGGGGAGCTTTCTTT. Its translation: CASSPSGGGAFF.

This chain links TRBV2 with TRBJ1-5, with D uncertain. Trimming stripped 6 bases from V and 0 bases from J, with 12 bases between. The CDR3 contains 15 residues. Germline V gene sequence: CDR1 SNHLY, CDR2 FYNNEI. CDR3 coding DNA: TGTGCCAGCAGAAGCCGGATGTATAGCAATCAGCCCCAGCATTTT. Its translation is CASRSRMYSNQPQHF.

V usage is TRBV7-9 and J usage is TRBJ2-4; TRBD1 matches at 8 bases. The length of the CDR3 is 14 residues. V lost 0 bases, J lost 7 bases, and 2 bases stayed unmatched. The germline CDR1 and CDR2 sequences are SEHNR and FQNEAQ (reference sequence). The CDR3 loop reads CASSLATGANIQYF. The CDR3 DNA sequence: TGTGCCAGCAGCTTAGCGACAGGGGCGAACATTCAGTACTTC.

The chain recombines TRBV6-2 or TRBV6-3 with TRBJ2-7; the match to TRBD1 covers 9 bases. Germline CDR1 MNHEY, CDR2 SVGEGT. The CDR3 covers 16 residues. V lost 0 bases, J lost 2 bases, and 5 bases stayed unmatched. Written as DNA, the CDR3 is TGTGCCAGCAGTTACTCGACGGGACAGGGCCCCTACGAGCAGTACTTC. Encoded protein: CASSYSTGQGPYEQYF.

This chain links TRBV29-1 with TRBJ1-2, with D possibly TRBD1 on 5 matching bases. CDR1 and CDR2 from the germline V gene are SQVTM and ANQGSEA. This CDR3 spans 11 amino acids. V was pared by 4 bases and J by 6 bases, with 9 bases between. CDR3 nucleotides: TGCAGCGTTGGGTCGGGGGATGGCTACACCTTC. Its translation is CSVGSGDGYTF. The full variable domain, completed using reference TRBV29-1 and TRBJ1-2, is SAVISQKPSRDICQRGTSLTIQCQVDSQVTMMFWYRQQPGQSLTLIATANQGSEATYESGFVIDKFPISRPNLTFSTLTVSNMSPEDSSIYLCSVGSGDGYTFGSGTRLTVV.

The CDR3: CASRDSNQPQHF. The CDR3 bases are TGTGCCAGCCGCGATAGCAATCAGCCCCAGCATTTT. The rearrangement links TRBV19 to TRBJ1-5; D remains ambiguous. This CDR3 comprises 12 residues. Germline V gives CDR1 LNHDA, CDR2 SQIVND (reference sequence). Deletions cut 9 bases from V and 0 bases from J, with 6 bases between.

CDR3 loop: CASSWDSVNTEAFF. CDR3 coding DNA: TGCGCCAGCAGCTGGGACAGCGTGAACACTGAAGCTTTCTTT. V and J are TRBV5-1 and TRBJ1-1, with TRBD1 identical over 7 bases. This CDR3 has 14 residues. V dropped 3 bases and J dropped 0; count of bases not matched to a gene: 2. Germline V CDR1 and CDR2: SGHRS, YFSETQ.

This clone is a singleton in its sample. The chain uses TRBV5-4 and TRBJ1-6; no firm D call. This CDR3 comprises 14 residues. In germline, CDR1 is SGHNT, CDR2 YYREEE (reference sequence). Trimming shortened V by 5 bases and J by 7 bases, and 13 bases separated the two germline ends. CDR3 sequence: CASRGEGWNSPLHF. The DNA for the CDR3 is TGTGCCAGCAGAGGCGAGGGTTGGAATTCACCCCTCCACTTT.

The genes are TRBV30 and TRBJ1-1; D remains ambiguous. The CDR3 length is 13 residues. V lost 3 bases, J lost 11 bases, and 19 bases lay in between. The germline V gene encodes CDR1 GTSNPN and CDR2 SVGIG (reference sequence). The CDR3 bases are TGTGCCTGGAGGGGGAACGTGGGCGCGAGGGCTTTCTTT. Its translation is CAWRGNVGARAFF.